This passage covers 21 T cell receptor beta chains from one sample sequenced in a study of T-cell reconstitution after alpha-beta-depleted transplantation in children. TCRbeta library preparation incorporated unique molecular identifiers. Each CDR3 protein gets one entry after TCRdb re-called the PCR reads with MiXCR. The table has some 500,000 distinct CDR3 sequences, approximately 20% seen once. This specimen consisted of PBMCs from the stem cell graft donor, obtained from the stem cell graft. The receptor set was obtained from a human donor who donated a stem cell graft to a child with acute lymphoblastic leukemia.

This clonotype was observed a few times. V gene TRBV4-1 combines with J gene TRBJ1-1; D call uncertain. Trimming shortened V by 7 bases and J by 2 bases, and 8 bases separated the two germline ends. Germline lookup yields CDR1 MGHRA and CDR2 YSYEKL. The CDR3 is 12 residues long. CDR3 DNA: TGCGCCAGCAAGTGGCGAAACACTGAAGCTTTCTTT. This codes for CASKWRNTEAFF.

The CDR3 spells CASSYVHRGTSEAFF. The CDR3, as DNA: TGTGCCAGCAGTTACGTTCACAGGGGGACAAGTGAAGCTTTCTTT. The chain is built from TRBV6-5 and TRBJ1-1, with 8 positions matching TRBD1. Germline CDR1 reads MNHEY; CDR2 reads SVGAGI. The CDR3 runs to 15 residues. After removal of 2 bases from V and 7 bases from J, the junction contained 9 bases not matched to a gene.

This clonotype was detected ten times or more. V is TRBV5-1 and J is TRBJ2-2, with 7 nucleotides matching TRBD1. The trim removed 1 base at V and 6 bases at J, leaving 6 bases unmatched. This CDR3 contains 15 residues. Germline V gene lookup returns CDR1 SGHRS and CDR2 YFSETQ. CDR3 amino acids: CASSLLTGTAGELFF. In DNA form, the CDR3 reads TGCGCCAGCAGCTTGCTGACAGGGACCGCCGGGGAGCTGTTTTTT. Looking up the rest from reference TRBV5-1 and TRBJ2-2 gives the full variable domain: KAGVTQTPRYLIKTRGQQVTLSCSPISGHRSVSWYQQTPGQGLQFLFEYFSETQRNKGNFPGRFSGRQFSNSRSEMNVSTLELGDSALYLCASSLLTGTAGELFFGEGSRLTVL.

The chain employs TRBV7-9 and TRBJ2-7, with 7 positions matching TRBD2. Germline CDR1 SEHNR, CDR2 FQNEAQ (reference sequence). The CDR3 sequence is 16 residues long. V dropped 5 bases and J dropped 1; count of bases not matched to a gene: 11. In DNA form, the CDR3 reads TGTGCCAGCAGCCCTGGTTTCGCGGGAGTATCCTACGAGCAGTACTTC. Its protein is CASSPGFAGVSYEQYF.

This clonotype was detected only a few times. The gene calls are TRBV5-1 and TRBJ2-7; 14 bases are a match to TRBD2. The CDR3 sequence is 20 residues long. Per germline, CDR1 SGHRS and CDR2 YFSETQ. J lost 3 bases, V lost 4 bases, and 18 bases had no gene match. The CDR3 spells CASSPIGGTSGRMLYYEQYF. CDR3 nucleotide sequence: TGCGCCAGCAGCCCGATAGGGGGGACTAGCGGGAGAATGTTGTACTACGAGCAGTACTTC.

J is TRBJ2-1 and V is TRBV7-3, with TRBD2 matching 9 bases. The CDR3 extends over 14 amino acids. V gave up 5 bases and J gave up 11 bases; unmatched junction bases: 10. CDR1 SGHTA and CDR2 FQGTGA come from the germline V gene. The CDR3 loop reads CASSPQSGTSQQFF. The CDR3 DNA sequence: TGTGCCAGCAGCCCCCAAAGTGGGACTAGCCAGCAGTTCTTC.

This clonotype was counted between two and nine times. CDR3 in amino acids: CASSGSLRKDRGIYNEQFF. The CDR3 DNA reads as TGTGCCAGCAGCGGCTCCTTGAGGAAGGACAGGGGGATCTACAATGAGCAGTTCTTC. This sequence joins TRBV11-2 and TRBJ2-1; 10 bases align to TRBD1. This CDR3 has 19 amino acids. The V gene end was trimmed by 5 bases and the J gene end by 3 bases; junction bases not matched to a gene: 16. Germline CDR1 reads SGHAT; CDR2 reads FQNNGV.

There are many counts of this clonotype. The chain has TRBV5-8 and TRBJ2-7, with D tentatively TRBD2 (5 bases). The V end was cut by 5 bases, the J end by 3 bases, with 9 bases between. CDR3 length equals 12 residues. CDR1 is SGHTS and CDR2 is YDEGEE in the germline V gene. This CDR3 reads CASRRTVYEQYF. In DNA, the CDR3 is TGTGCCAGCAGAAGGACTGTCTACGAGCAGTACTTC.

This clonotype turned up a few times. The rearrangement joins TRBV19 to TRBJ1-1, with 10 positions matching TRBD1. Germline V gene data show CDR1 as LNHDA and CDR2 as SQIVND (reference sequence). Unmatched junction bases numbered 13, after V lost 7 bases and J lost 5 bases. This CDR3 is 16 amino acids long. The CDR3 bases are TGTGCCAGTATGAGGACTCCGGGACAGGGGCGGACTGAAGCTTTCTTT. Amino acid sequence: CASMRTPGQGRTEAFF.

Many counts were recorded for this clonotype. V usage is TRBV7-9 and J usage is TRBJ2-5, with 10 positions matching TRBD2. With V trimmed by 3 bases and J by 4 bases, 11 bases remained unmatched. The length of the CDR3 is 17 residues. Germline V gene data show CDR1 as SEHNR and CDR2 as FQNEAQ (reference sequence). CDR3 coding DNA: TGTGCCAGCAGCTTCAGTGGAGCGGGAGGGCCAATAGAGACCCAGTACTTC. Encoded protein: CASSFSGAGGPIETQYF.

V gene TRBV20-1 combines with J gene TRBJ2-5, with D perhaps being TRBD1 or TRBD2 (6 bases each). Trimming removed 3 bases from V and 4 bases from J, with 21 bases in between. This CDR3 comprises 16 residues. The V gene's germline CDR1 is DFQATT and CDR2 SNEGSKA (reference sequence). CDR3 sequence: CSASRGTPLLGETQYF. The CDR3 DNA follows: TGCAGTGCTAGCCGCGGGACACCTCTCCTTGGAGAGACCCAGTACTTC.

There are a few counts of this clonotype. The V gene is TRBV12-3 or TRBV12-4, the J gene TRBJ1-1; the D gene is possibly TRBD1 (5 bases). The CDR3 loop spans 11 amino acids. Between the trimmed V and J ends, which lost 6 bases and 8 bases, there was a span of 10 bases. CDR3 in amino acids: CASSHGGEAFF. CDR3 DNA: TGTGCCAGCAGCCACGGGGGGGAAGCTTTCTTT.

The chain uses TRBV5-5 and TRBJ1-1; 12 nucleotides match TRBD1. The V and J ends lost 4 bases and 6 bases, in that order; junction bases with no gene match: 7. The CDR3 loop spans 15 amino acids. Germline CDR1 is SGHKS and CDR2 is YYEKEE (reference sequence). CDR3: CASSGWDRGPAEAFF. CDR3 coding DNA: TGTGCCAGCAGCGGATGGGACAGGGGGCCGGCTGAAGCTTTCTTT.

This clonotype was seen ten or more times. The J gene is TRBJ2-1, the V gene TRBV12-3 or TRBV12-4, with TRBD2 matching 12 bases. This CDR3 region has 15 residues. With 1 base clipped from V and 8 bases from J, the junction kept 3 bases outside the gene matches. The DNA for the CDR3 is TGTGCCAGCAGTTTAGGGACTAGCGGGACAGATGAGCAGTTCTTC. Translated: CASSLGTSGTDEQFF.

This clonotype was recorded once. The chain uses TRBV5-1 and TRBJ2-1; D is unclear. CDR1 SGHRS and CDR2 YFSETQ come from the germline V gene. The CDR3 is 13 amino acids. Trimming stripped 0 bases from V and 7 bases from J, with 8 bases between. The CDR3 loop reads CASSLGRQNEQFF. The DNA of the CDR3 is TGCGCCAGCAGCTTGGGCCGGCAGAATGAGCAGTTCTTC. Full variable domain (missing parts from reference TRBV5-1 and TRBJ2-1): KAGVTQTPRYLIKTRGQQVTLSCSPISGHRSVSWYQQTPGQGLQFLFEYFSETQRNKGNFPGRFSGRQFSNSRSEMNVSTLELGDSALYLCASSLGRQNEQFFGPGTRLTVL.

The J gene is TRBJ2-5, the V gene TRBV10-1; D perhaps matches TRBD1 (5 bases). This CDR3 comprises 14 residues. Trimming stripped 0 bases from V and 5 bases from J, with 10 bases between. The V gene's germline CDR1 is WNHNN and CDR2 SYGVQD (reference sequence). This CDR3 reads CASSESAGRETQYF. DNA of the CDR3: TGCGCCAGCAGTGAGTCGGCAGGGCGGGAGACCCAGTACTTC.

In this sample, this clonotype turned up once. J is TRBJ2-5 and V is TRBV24-1; D perhaps matches TRBD2 (5 bases). Trimming shortened V by 7 bases and J by 5 bases, and 13 bases separated the two germline ends. The CDR3 is 13 amino acids. Germline values: CDR1 KGHDR, CDR2 SFDVKD. Here the CDR3 DNA reads TGTGCCACCAGCACCCCTGGGGAGGAGACCCAGTACTTC. It specifies CATSTPGEETQYF.

The chain uses TRBV10-3 and TRBJ1-1; D unresolved. CDR3 length equals 13 residues. Trimming left V 4 bases short and J 2 bases short, with 8 bases between. The germline gives CDR1 ENHRY, CDR2 SYGVKD. CDR3 bases: TGTGCCATCAGTGCGAACAGTAACACTGAAGCTTTCTTT. It codes for CAISANSNTEAFF.

This clonotype was detected a few times. The chain is built from TRBV18 and TRBJ2-3; 7 bases agree with TRBD1. The CDR3 extends over 14 amino acids. The germline CDR1 and CDR2 sequences are KGHSH and LQKENI. The V segment lost 3 bases and the J segment 3 bases; nucleotides outside the gene matches: 3. The CDR3 here is CASSPHRGTDTQYF. DNA of the CDR3: TGTGCCAGCTCACCCCACAGGGGTACAGATACGCAGTATTTT. Filled out from reference TRBV18 and TRBJ2-3, the complete variable domain reads NAGVMQNPRHLVRRRGQEARLRCSPMKGHSHVYWYRQLPEEGLKFMVYLQKENIIDESGMPKERFSAEFPKEGPSILRIQQVVRGDSAAYFCASSPHRGTDTQYFGPGTRLTVL.

This sequence joins TRBV7-9 and TRBJ2-1; D is ambiguous. Germline V CDR1 and CDR2: SEHNR, FQNEAQ (reference sequence). V was shortened by 6 bases and J by 7 bases, with 16 bases between the two germline ends. This CDR3 contains 14 residues. As DNA, the CDR3 is TGTGCCAGCAGAACCCTCCTAGATGGGAATGAGCAGTTCTTC. It yields the protein CASRTLLDGNEQFF.

The CDR3 sequence: CASSLNTGLNTEAFF. In DNA, the CDR3 is TGTGCCAGCAGCTTAAATACGGGGCTGAACACTGAAGCTTTCTTT. The V gene is TRBV7-3, the J gene TRBJ1-1, with D perhaps matching TRBD1 (5 bases). The CDR3 length is 15 residues. V lost 1 base to trimming and J lost 0 bases, with 9 bases between them. CDR1 is SGHTA, CDR2 FQGTGA, per germline.